These T cell receptor beta chains were read from a single sample in a study of shared clonotypes between healthy human individuals. Profiled with immunoSEQ multiplex PCR; TCRdb holds only in-frame clones, not every one. The sample has approximately 440,000 clones, 70% to 80% seen once; the top ten hold 12%. The sample taken for sequencing was PBMCs. These receptors all stem from a woman aged 40 to 50 in good health. Some clones in this sample may be carry-over from other donors' samples. Both conserved end residues are part of each CDR3. Fields, in order: D gene, CDR3 length, V gene, clone size, J gene, CDR3 protein, CDR3 DNA. D genes are given only for firm matches. The listing skips clone size in some rows; elsewhere it reads once, few, many or a size class.

>TRBD1|13|TRBV7-3|.|TRBJ2-7
CASSRGQGNEQYF
TGTGCCAGCAGCAGGGGACAGGGGAACGAGCAGTACTTC
>TRBD1|16|TRBV11-2|few|TRBJ2-5
CASSSGTGLHRETQYF
TGTGCCAGCAGCTCGGGGACAGGCCTTCATAGAGAGACCCAGTACTTC
>.|11|TRBV28|.|TRBJ2-1
CASMFQSEQFF
TGTGCCAGCATGTTTCAGAGTGAGCAGTTCTTC
>.|12|TRBV5-1|.|TRBJ2-7
CASSLESYEQYF
TGCGCCAGCAGCTTGGAGTCCTACGAGCAGTACTTC
>.|15|TRBV27|once|TRBJ2-3
CASSFRAQPPDTQYF
TGTGCCAGCAGTTTCCGGGCGCAACCGCCAGATACGCAGTATTTT
>.|12|TRBV28|.|TRBJ2-3
CASSSQVGAAYF
TGTGCCAGCAGTTCTCAAGTTGGGGCAGCGTATTTT
>TRBD2|14|TRBV29-1|.|TRBJ2-7
CSVVGTSGYYEQYF
TGCAGCGTTGTGGGGACTAGCGGCTACTACGAGCAGTACTTC
>.|14|TRBV9|.|TRBJ2-7
CASSAGTHAYEQYF
TGTGCCAGCAGCGCCGGGACGCACGCCTACGAGCAGTACTTC
>TRBD1|17|TRBV28|.|TRBJ1-4
CASRPFYSTGFSEKLFF
TGTGCCAGCAGACCTTTTTATTCGACAGGGTTTTCTGAAAAACTGTTTTTT
>.|14|TRBV5-8|.|TRBJ2-1
CASSLESGNNEQFF
TGTGCCAGCAGCTTGGAGAGCGGAAACAATGAGCAGTTCTTC
>.|13|TRBV27|.|TRBJ2-1
CASSLSSYNEQFF
TGTGCCAGCAGTCTCAGCTCCTACAATGAGCAGTTCTTC
>TRBD1|13|TRBV28|.|TRBJ1-2
CASSRTGGSGYTF
TGTGCCAGCAGTCGCACAGGGGGTAGTGGCTACACCTTC
>.|11|TRBV4-3|few|TRBJ2-7
CASSQQGEQYF
TGCGCCAGCAGCCAACAGGGCGAGCAGTACTTC
>.|14|TRBV5-5|once|TRBJ1-1
CASSLRQGNTEAFF
TGTGCCAGCAGCTTGCGCCAGGGGAACACTGAAGCTTTCTTT
>.|13|TRBV6-5|many|TRBJ2-7
CASMTGGGDEQYF
TGTGCCAGCATGACCGGAGGGGGCGACGAGCAGTACTTC
>.|17|TRBV21-1|.|TRBJ1-4
CASSAPIVRGLGEKLFF
TGTGCCAGCAGCGCCCCGATCGTCAGGGGCCTAGGGGAAAAACTGTTTTTT
>TRBD1|14|TRBV28|.|TRBJ1-4
CASSPTGVGEKLFF
TGTGCCAGCAGCCCGACAGGGGTAGGGGAAAAACTGTTTTTT
>.|16|TRBV5-1|.|TRBJ2-1
CASSLARLELYNEQFF
TGCGCCAGCAGCTTGGCTAGGCTAGAATTATACAATGAGCAGTTCTTC
>TRBD1|14|TRBV15|.|TRBJ2-5
CATSRQGAQETQYF
TGTGCCACCAGTCGGCAGGGGGCCCAAGAGACCCAGTACTTC
>.|13|TRBV2|once|TRBJ1-1
CASSGAVNTEAFF
TGTGCCAGCAGTGGAGCGGTGAACACTGAAGCTTTCTTT
>TRBD1|15|TRBV27|.|TRBJ2-7
CASSLRGQDSYEQYF
TGTGCCAGCAGTTTAAGGGGACAGGACTCCTACGAGCAGTACTTC
>TRBD1|14|TRBV7-3|many|TRBJ2-1
CASSSLGQGSVQFF
TGTGCCAGCAGCTCCCTCGGACAGGGGTCTGTGCAGTTCTTC
>.|14|TRBV7-9|few|TRBJ1-1
CASSVGRGNTEAFF
TGTGCCAGCAGCGTGGGACGCGGGAACACTGAAGCTTTCTTT
>.|13|TRBV25-1|.|TRBJ2-7
CASSELGLYEQYF
TGTGCCAGCAGTGAACTAGGACTCTACGAGCAGTACTTC
>.|13|TRBV10-3|.|TRBJ2-3
CATAGGGTDTQYF
TGTGCCACCGCCGGGGGCGGCACAGATACGCAGTATTTT
>.|15|TRBV11-2|few|TRBJ2-3
CASSLIGGRSDTQYF
TGTGCCAGCAGCTTGATCGGAGGGAGATCAGATACGCAGTATTTT